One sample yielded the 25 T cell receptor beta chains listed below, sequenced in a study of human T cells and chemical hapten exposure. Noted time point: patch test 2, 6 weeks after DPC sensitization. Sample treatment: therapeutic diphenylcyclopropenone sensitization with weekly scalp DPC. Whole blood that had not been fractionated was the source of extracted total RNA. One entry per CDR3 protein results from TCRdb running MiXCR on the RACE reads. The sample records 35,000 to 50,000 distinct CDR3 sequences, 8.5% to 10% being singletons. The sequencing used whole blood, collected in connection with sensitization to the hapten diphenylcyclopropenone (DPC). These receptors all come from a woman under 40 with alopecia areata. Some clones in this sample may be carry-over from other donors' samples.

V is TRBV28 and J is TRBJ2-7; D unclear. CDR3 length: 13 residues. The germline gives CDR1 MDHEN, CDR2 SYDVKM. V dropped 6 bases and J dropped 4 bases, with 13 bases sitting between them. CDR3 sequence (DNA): TGTGCCAGCAGCTCAACGGTCACGTACGAGCAGTACTTC. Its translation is CASSSTVTYEQYF.

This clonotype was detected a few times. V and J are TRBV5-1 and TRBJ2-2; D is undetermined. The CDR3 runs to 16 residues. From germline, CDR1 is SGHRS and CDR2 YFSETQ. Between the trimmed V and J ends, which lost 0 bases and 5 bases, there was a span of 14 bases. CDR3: CASSLVVGTRTGELFF. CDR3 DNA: TGCGCCAGCAGCTTGGTTGTCGGAACCCGGACCGGGGAGCTGTTTTTT.

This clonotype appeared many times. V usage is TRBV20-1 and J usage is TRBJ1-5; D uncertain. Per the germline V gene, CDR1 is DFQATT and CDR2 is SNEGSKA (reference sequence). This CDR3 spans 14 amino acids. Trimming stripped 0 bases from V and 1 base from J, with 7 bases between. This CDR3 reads CSAREHGSNQPQHF. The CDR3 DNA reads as TGCAGTGCTAGAGAGCACGGGAGCAATCAGCCCCAGCATTTT.

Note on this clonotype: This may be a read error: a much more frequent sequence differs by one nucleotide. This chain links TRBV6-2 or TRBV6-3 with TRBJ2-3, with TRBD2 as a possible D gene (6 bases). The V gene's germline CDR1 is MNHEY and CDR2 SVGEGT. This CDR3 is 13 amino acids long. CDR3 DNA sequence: TGTGCCAGCAGGGAAACTAGCACAGGTACGCAGTATTTT. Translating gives CASRETSTGTQYF.

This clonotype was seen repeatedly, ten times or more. CDR3 DNA: TGTGCCAGCAGCTTAAGGGGGTTGGATGAGCAGTTCTTC. Translated: CASSLRGLDEQFF. The V call is TRBV7-9, the J call TRBJ2-1, with a possible D match to TRBD1 (6 bases). Germline V gene sequence: CDR1 SEHNR, CDR2 FQNEAQ (reference sequence). CDR3 size: 13 residues. Trimming took off 2 bases at V and 8 bases at J, with 10 bases between the two ends. Full variable domain (missing parts from reference TRBV7-9 and TRBJ2-1): DTGVSQNPRHKITKRGQNVTFRCDPISEHNRLYWYRQTLGQGPEFLTYFQNEAQLEKSRLLSDRFSAERPKGSFSTLEIQRTEQGDSAMYLCASSLRGLDEQFFGPGTRLTVL.

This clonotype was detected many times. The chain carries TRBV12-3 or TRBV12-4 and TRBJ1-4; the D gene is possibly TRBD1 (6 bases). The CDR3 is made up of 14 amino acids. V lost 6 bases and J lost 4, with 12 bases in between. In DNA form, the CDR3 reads TGTGCCAGCAGGCGGGACAACCATAATGAAAAACTGTTTTTT. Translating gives CASRRDNHNEKLFF.

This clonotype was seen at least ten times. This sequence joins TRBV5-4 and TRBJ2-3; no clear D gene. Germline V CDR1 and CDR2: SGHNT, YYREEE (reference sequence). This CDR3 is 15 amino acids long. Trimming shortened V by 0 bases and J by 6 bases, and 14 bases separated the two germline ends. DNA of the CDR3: TGTGCCAGCAGCTTGGCCGGTTACTCGGCGGATACGCAGTATTTT. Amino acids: CASSLAGYSADTQYF.

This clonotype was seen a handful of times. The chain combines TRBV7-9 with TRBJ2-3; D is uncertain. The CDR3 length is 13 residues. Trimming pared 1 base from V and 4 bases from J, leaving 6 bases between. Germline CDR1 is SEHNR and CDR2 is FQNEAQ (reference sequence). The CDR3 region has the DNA TGTGCCAGCAGCTTAGTGGGGTCAGATACGCAGTATTTT. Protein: CASSLVGSDTQYF. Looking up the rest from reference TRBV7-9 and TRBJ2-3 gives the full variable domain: DTGVSQNPRHKITKRGQNVTFRCDPISEHNRLYWYRQTLGQGPEFLTYFQNEAQLEKSRLLSDRFSAERPKGSFSTLEIQRTEQGDSAMYLCASSLVGSDTQYFGPGTRLTVL.

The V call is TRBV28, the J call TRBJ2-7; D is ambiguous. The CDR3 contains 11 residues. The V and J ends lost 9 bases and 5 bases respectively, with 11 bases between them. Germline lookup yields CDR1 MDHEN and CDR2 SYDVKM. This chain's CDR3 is CASLRANEQYF. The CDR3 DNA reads TGTGCCAGTCTAAGAGCGAACGAGCAGTACTTC.

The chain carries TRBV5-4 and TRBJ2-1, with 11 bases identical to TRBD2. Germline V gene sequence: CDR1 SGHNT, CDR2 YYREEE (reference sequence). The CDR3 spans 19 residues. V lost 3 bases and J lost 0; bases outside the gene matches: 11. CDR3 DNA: TGTGCCAGCAGCTCGTTCCTGACTAGCGGGGACCTCTCCTACAATGAGCAGTTCTTC. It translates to CASSSFLTSGDLSYNEQFF.

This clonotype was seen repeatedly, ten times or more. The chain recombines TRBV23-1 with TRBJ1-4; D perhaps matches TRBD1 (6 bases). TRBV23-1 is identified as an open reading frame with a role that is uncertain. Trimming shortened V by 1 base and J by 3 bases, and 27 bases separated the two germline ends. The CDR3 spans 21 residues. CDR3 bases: TGCGCCAGCAGTCAATACCACCCAACCTACAGGGACTCCCCTTCTAATGAAAAACTGTTTTTT. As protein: CASSQYHPTYRDSPSNEKLFF.

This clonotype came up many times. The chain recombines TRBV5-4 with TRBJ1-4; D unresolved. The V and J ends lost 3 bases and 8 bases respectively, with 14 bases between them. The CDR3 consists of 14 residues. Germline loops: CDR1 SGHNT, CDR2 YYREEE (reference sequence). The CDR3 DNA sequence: TGTGCCAGCAGCTCCCCCGAGGCCGCCGAAAAACTGTTTTTT. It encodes CASSSPEAAEKLFF.

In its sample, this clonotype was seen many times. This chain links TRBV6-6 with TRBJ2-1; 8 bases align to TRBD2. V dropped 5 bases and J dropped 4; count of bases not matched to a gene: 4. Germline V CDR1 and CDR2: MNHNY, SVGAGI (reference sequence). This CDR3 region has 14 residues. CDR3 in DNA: TGTGCCAGCAGTAGCGGGGGCTATTACAATGAGCAGTTCTTC. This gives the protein CASSSGGYYNEQFF.

CDR3 sequence reads: CASSLVELSQPQHF. CDR3 nucleotide sequence: TGTGCCAGCAGCTTAGTGGAGCTTAGTCAGCCCCAGCATTTT. V usage is TRBV7-2 and J usage is TRBJ1-5, with D unclear. The germline CDR1 and CDR2 sequences are SGHTA and FQGNSA. The CDR3 is made up of 14 amino acids. V dropped 1 base and J dropped 6 bases, with 10 bases sitting between them.

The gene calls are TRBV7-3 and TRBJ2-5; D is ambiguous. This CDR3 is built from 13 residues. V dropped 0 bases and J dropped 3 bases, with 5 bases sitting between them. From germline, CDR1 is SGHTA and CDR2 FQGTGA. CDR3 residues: CASSLTREETQYF. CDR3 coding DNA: TGTGCCAGCAGCTTAACAAGGGAAGAGACCCAGTACTTC.

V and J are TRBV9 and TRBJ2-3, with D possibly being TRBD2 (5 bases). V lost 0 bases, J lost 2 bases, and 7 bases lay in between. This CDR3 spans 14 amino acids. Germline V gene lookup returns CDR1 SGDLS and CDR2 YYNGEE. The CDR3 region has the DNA TGTGCCAGCAGCGTAGAAGCGGTCACAGATACGCAGTATTTT. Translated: CASSVEAVTDTQYF.

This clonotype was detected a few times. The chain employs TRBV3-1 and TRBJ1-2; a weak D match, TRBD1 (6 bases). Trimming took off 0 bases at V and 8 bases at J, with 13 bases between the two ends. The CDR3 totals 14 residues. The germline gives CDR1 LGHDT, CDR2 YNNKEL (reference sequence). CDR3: CASSQDHGGRGYTF. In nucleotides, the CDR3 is TGTGCCAGCAGCCAAGATCACGGGGGCCGCGGCTACACCTTC.

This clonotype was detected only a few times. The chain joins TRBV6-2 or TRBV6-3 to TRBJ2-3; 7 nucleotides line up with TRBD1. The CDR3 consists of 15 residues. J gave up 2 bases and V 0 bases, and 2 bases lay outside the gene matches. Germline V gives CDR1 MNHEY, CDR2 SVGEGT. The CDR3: CASSYSGQATDTQYF. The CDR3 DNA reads TGTGCCAGCAGTTACTCCGGACAGGCCACAGATACGCAGTATTTT.

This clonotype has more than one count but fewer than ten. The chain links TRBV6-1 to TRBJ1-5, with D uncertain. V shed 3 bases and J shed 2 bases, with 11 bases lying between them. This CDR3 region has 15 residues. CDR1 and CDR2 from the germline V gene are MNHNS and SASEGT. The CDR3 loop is CASSDAGNRNQPQHF. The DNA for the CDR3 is TGTGCCAGCAGTGACGCGGGGAATCGCAATCAGCCCCAGCATTTT.

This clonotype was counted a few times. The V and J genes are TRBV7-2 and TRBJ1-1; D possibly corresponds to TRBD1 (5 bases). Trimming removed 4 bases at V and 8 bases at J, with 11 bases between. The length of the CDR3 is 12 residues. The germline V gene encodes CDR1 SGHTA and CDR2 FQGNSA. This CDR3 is CASSSPRGEAFF. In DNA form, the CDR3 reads TGTGCCAGCAGCTCCCCCCGGGGCGAAGCTTTCTTT.

CDR3 protein: CSAQGRGQGSDTQYF. The CDR3 DNA is TGCAGTGCCCAGGGCAGGGGACAGGGTTCAGATACGCAGTATTTT. V is TRBV20-1 and J is TRBJ2-3, with 9 bases lining up with TRBD1. CDR3 length equals 15 residues. V trimming: 6 bases; J trimming: 4 bases; junction bases outside the gene matches: 11. CDR1 is DFQATT, CDR2 SNEGSKA, per germline (reference sequence).

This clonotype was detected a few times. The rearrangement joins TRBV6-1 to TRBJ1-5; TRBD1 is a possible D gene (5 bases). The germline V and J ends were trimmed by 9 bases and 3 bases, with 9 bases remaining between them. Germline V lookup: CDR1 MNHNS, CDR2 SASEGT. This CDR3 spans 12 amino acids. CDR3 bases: TGTGCCAGTGAACAGGCCAATCAGCCCCAGCATTTT. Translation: CASEQANQPQHF.

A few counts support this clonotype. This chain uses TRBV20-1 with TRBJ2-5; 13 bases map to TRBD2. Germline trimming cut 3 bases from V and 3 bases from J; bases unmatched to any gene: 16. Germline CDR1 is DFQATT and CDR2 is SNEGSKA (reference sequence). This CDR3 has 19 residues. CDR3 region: CSASVFGRGTSGEEETQYF. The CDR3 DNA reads TGCAGTGCTAGTGTCTTTGGTCGAGGGACTAGCGGGGAGGAAGAGACCCAGTACTTC.

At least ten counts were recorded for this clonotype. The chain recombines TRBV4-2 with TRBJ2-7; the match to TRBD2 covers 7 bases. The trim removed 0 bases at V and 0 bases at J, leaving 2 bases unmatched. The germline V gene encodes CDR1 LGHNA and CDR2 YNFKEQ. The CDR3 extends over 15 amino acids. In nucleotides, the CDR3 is TGTGCCAGCAGCCAAGAGCTAGCGGACTCCTACGAGCAGTACTTC. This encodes CASSQELADSYEQYF.

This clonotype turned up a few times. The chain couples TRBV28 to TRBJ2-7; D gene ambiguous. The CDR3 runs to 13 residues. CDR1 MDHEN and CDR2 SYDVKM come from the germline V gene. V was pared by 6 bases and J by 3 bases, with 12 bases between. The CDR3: CASSNPTGYEQYF. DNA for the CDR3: TGTGCCAGCAGCAACCCTACGGGCTACGAGCAGTACTTC.